This entry is about one TCR beta chain. Its antigen is still unknown. The sample belongs to a study of CD8+ T cells in alopecia areata. Following RNA extraction, reverse transcription yielded cDNA that acted as the sequencing template. TCRdb keeps only in-frame clones here, not all; method: immunoSEQ multiplex PCR. The repertoire has roughly 150,000 clones, roughly 60% of them found once; the top ten carry less than 5%. The study, taken as a whole, reports: Higher clonality and more expanded CD8+ clones appeared in lesional than normal scalp.

The clonotype comes from a human donor in good health. Source material: CD4+ T cells sorted from blood.

The CDR3 bases are TGTGCCAGCACCAGGGGGGGGGCCGGCGAAGCTTTCTTT. Translation: CASTRGGAGEAFF. V is TRBV25-1 and J is TRBJ1-1; TRBD1 matches at 7 bases. The V segment lost 7 bases and the J segment 8 bases; nucleotides outside the gene matches: 10. The V gene's germline CDR1 is MGHDK and CDR2 SYGVNS. The length of the CDR3 is 13 residues.